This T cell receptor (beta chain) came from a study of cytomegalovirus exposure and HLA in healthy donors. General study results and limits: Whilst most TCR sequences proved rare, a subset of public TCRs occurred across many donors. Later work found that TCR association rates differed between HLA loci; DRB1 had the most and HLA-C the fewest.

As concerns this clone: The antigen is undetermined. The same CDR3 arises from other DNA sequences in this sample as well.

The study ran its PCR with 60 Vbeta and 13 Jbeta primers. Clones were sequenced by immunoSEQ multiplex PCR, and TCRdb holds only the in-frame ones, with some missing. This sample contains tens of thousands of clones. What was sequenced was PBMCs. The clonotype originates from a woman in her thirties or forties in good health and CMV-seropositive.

This chain's CDR3 is CASSLAQGGDTEAFF. CDR3 sequence (DNA): TGTGCCAGCAGCTTAGCGCAGGGGGGAGACACTGAAGCTTTCTTT. The J gene is TRBJ1-1, the V gene TRBV7-9, with 7 bases identical to TRBD1. This CDR3 region has 15 residues. Germline lookup yields CDR1 SEHNR and CDR2 FQNEAQ (reference sequence). Losses at the gene ends were 0 bases for V and 3 bases for J; bases not matched to a gene: 4.